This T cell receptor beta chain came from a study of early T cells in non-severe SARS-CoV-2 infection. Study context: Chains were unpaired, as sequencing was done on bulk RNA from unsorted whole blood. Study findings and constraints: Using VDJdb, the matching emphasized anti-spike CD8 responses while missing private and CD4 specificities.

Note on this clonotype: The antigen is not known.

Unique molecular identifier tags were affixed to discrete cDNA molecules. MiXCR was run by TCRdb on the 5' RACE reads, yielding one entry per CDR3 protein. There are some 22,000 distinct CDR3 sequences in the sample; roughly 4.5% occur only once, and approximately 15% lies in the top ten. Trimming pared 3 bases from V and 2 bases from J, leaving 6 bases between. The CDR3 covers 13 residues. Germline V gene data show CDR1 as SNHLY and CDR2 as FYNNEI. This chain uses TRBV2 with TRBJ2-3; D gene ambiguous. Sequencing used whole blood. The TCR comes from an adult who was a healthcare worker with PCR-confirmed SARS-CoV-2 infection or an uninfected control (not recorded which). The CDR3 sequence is CASSDRFTDTQYF. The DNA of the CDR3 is TGTGCCAGCAGTGACAGGTTCACAGATACGCAGTATTTT.